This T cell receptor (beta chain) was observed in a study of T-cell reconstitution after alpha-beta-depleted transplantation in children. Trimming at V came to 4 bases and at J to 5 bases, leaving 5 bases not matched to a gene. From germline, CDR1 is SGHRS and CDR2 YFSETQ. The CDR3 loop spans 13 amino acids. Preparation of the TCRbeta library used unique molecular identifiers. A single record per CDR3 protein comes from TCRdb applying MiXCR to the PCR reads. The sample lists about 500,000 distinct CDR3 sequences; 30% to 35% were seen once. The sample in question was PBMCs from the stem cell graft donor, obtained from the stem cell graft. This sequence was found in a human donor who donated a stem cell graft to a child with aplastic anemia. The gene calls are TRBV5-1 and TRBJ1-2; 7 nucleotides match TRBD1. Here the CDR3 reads CASSVGTAYGYTF. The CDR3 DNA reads TGCGCCAGCAGCGTAGGGACAGCTTATGGCTACACCTTC. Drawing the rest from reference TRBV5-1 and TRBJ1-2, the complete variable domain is KAGVTQTPRYLIKTRGQQVTLSCSPISGHRSVSWYQQTPGQGLQFLFEYFSETQRNKGNFPGRFSGRQFSNSRSEMNVSTLELGDSALYLCASSVGTAYGYTFGSGTRLTVV.